The TCR beta chain under discussion was sequenced for a study of cytomegalovirus exposure and HLA in healthy donors. 60 Vbeta and 13 Jbeta primers were used in PCR. Sequencing was performed with immunoSEQ multiplex PCR; in TCRdb, only in-frame clones are kept and a portion is missing. The data hold some 200,000 clones, with roughly 60% observed a single time. A remark on this clone: Other DNA sequences in this sample translate to the same CDR3.

The sequencing sample was made of PBMCs. This TCR came from a man in his forties in good health and CMV-seronegative.

The CDR3 DNA reads TGTGCCAGCAGTCCGGGACAGGGATTCAATCAGCCCCAGCATTTT. It codes for CASSPGQGFNQPQHF. The gene calls are TRBV5-8 and TRBJ1-5; 9 bases line up with TRBD1. V gave up 5 bases and J gave up 3 bases; unmatched junction bases: 6. Germline CDR1 and CDR2: SGHTS and YDEGEE. CDR3 size: 15 residues. The full variable domain, completed using reference TRBV5-8 and TRBJ1-5, is EAGVTQSPTHLIKTRGQQATLRCSPISGHTSVYWYQQALGLGLQFLLWYDEGEERNRGNFPPRFSGRQFPNYSSELNVNALELEDSALYLCASSPGQGFNQPQHFGDGTRLSIL.